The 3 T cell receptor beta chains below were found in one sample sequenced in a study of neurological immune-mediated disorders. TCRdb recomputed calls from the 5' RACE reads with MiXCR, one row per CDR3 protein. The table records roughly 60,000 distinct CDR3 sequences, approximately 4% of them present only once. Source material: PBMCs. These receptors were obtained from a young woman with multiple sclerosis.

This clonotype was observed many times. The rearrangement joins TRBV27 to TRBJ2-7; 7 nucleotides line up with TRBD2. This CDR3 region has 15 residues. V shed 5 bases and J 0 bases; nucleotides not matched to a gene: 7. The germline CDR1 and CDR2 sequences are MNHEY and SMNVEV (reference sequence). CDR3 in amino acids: CASSRSGKTSYEQYF. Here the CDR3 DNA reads TGTGCCAGCAGTCGCAGCGGGAAAACCTCCTACGAGCAGTACTTC.

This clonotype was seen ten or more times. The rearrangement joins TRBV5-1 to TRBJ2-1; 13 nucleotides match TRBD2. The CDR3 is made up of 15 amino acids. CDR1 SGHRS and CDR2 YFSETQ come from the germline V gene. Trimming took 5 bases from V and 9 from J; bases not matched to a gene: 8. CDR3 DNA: TGCGCCAGCAGAGGACTAGCGGGAGTTCCTGGTGAGCAGTTCTTC. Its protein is CASRGLAGVPGEQFF. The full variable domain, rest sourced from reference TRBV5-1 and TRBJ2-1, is KAGVTQTPRYLIKTRGQQVTLSCSPISGHRSVSWYQQTPGQGLQFLFEYFSETQRNKGNFPGRFSGRQFSNSRSEMNVSTLELGDSALYLCASRGLAGVPGEQFFGPGTRLTVL.

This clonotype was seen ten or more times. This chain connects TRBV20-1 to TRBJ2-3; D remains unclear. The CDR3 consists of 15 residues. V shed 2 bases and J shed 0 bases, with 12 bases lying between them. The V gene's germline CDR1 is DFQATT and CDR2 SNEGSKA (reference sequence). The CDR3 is CSARSAEASTDTQYF. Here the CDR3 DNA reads TGCAGTGCTAGATCTGCGGAAGCTAGCACAGATACGCAGTATTTT.